A single sample gave rise to the 6 T cell receptor beta chains below, sequenced in a study of T cells in Graves' hyperthyroidism and ophthalmopathy. The CDR3 regions of TCR beta were amplified from RNA transcripts. The TCR CDR3 was amplified in a first-round RT-PCR using the HTBI primer set. A single record per CDR3 protein comes from TCRdb applying MiXCR to the multiplex PCR reads. The repertoire holds under 350,000 distinct CDR3 sequences, with roughly an eighth as singletons. What was sequenced was blood. The receptors stem from a woman aged 35 to 49 with Graves' hyperthyroidism.

In its sample, this clonotype was seen many times. V usage is TRBV12-3 or TRBV12-4 and J usage is TRBJ2-7; TRBD1 matches at 9 bases. The junction had 8 bases not matched to a gene; V was cut back by 7 bases and J by 4 bases. This CDR3 has 14 residues. The CDR3 DNA sequence: TGTGCCAGCACCAAGGGGACAGGGCCGTACGAGCAGTACTTC. Translating gives CASTKGTGPYEQYF.

Ten or more counts support this clonotype. The V and J genes are TRBV30 and TRBJ1-2; TRBD1 matches at 7 bases. Germline CDR1 is GTSNPN and CDR2 is SVGIG (reference sequence). Trimming took 3 bases from V and 4 from J; bases not matched to a gene: 5. The CDR3 contains 13 residues. The CDR3 region is CAWSQGVFYGYTF. In DNA, the CDR3 is TGTGCCTGGAGCCAGGGGGTTTTCTATGGCTACACCTTC. Combining the CDR3 with reference TRBV30 and TRBJ1-2 gives the whole variable domain SQTIHQWPATLVQPVGSPLSLECTVEGTSNPNLYWYRQAAGRGLQLLFYSVGIGQISSEVPQNLSASRPQDRQFILSSKKLLLSDSGFYLCAWSQGVFYGYTFGSGTRLTVV.

This clonotype occurred a few times. The rearrangement uses TRBV3-1 and TRBJ1-2; 8 bases map to TRBD1. The junction had 7 bases not matched to a gene; V was cut back by 5 bases and J by 8 bases. This CDR3 is 13 amino acids long. Germline loops: CDR1 LGHDT, CDR2 YNNKEL (reference sequence). This chain's CDR3 is CASSTHGQGGYTF. In nucleotides, the CDR3 is TGTGCCAGCAGCACCCACGGACAGGGAGGCTACACCTTC.

This clonotype was counted ten times or more. V and J are TRBV29-1 and TRBJ2-1; D unclear. CDR1 and CDR2 (germline): SQVTM, ANQGSEA. The CDR3 totals 13 residues. Deletions cut 6 bases from V and 8 bases from J, with 17 bases between. The CDR3 loop reads CSVPLPGNHEQFF. The CDR3 DNA sequence: TGCAGCGTCCCCCTCCCAGGAAACCATGAGCAGTTCTTC.

This clonotype was seen only a few times. The gene calls are TRBV4-1 and TRBJ2-7; 16 bases are a match to TRBD2. The ends lost 5 bases at V and 6 bases at J; junction bases unmatched: 10. Germline values: CDR1 MGHRA, CDR2 YSYEKL. This CDR3 spans 17 amino acids. The CDR3 loop reads CASSSGLAGGSEIEQYF. CDR3 in DNA: TGCGCCAGCAGCTCGGGACTAGCGGGAGGGAGCGAGATCGAGCAGTACTTC.

This clonotype was seen only a few times. The gene calls are TRBV4-1 and TRBJ2-1, with a weak D call TRBD2 (5 bases). The CDR3 covers 14 residues. The germline V gene has CDR1 MGHRA and CDR2 YSYEKL. V lost 3 bases, J lost 8 bases, and 14 bases lay in between. The CDR3 is CASSQGDPEDEQFF. In DNA form, the CDR3 reads TGCGCCAGCAGCCAGGGAGACCCGGAGGATGAGCAGTTCTTC.